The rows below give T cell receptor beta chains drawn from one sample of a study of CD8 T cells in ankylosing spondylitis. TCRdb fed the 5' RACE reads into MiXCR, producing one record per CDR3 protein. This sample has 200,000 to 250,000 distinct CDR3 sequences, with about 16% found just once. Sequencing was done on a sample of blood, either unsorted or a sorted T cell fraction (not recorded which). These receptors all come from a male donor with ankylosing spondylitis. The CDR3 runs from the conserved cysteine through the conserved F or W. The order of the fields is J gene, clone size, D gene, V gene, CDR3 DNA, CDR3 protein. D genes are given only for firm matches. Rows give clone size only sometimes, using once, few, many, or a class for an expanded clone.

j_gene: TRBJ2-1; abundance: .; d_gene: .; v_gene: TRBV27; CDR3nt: TGTGCCAGCAGTTCCAAATCGGCTAGCGCCTACAATGAGCAGTTCTTC; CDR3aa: CASSSKSASAYNEQFF
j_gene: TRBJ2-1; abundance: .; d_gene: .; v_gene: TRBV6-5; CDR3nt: TGTGCCAGCAGTTACTCTAGCGAGTACAATGAGCAGTTCTTC; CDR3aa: CASSYSSEYNEQFF
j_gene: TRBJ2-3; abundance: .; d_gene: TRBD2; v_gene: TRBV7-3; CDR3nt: TGTGCCAGCAGCCAGACTAGCGGGGGGGCCTGGGCAGATACGCAGTATTTT; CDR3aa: CASSQTSGGAWADTQYF
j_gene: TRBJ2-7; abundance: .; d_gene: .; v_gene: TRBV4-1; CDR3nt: TGCGCCAGCAGCCAAGAGGTTAGGGGGACCGAGCAGTACTTC; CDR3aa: CASSQEVRGTEQYF
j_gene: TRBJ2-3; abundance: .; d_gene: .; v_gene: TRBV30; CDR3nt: TGTGCCTGGGGGGCGGCAGATACGCAGTATTTT; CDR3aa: CAWGAADTQYF
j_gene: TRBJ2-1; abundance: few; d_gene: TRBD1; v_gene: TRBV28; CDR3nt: TGTGCCAGCAGTTTTACTGTTTCGAGGACAGGGGGCTACAATGAGCAGTTCTTC; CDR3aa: CASSFTVSRTGGYNEQFF
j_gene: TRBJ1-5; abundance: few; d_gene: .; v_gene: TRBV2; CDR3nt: TGTGCCAGCAGTGATTTTCTGACAGATAATCAGCCCCAGCATTTT; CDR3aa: CASSDFLTDNQPQHF
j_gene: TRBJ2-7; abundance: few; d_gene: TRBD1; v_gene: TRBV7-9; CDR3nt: TGTGCCAGCAGCTTAGGAGGGGGCCACGAGCAGTACTTC; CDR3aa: CASSLGGGHEQYF
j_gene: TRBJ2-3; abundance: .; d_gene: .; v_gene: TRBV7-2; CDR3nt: TGTGCCAGCAGCTTATGGGGGGGCACCACAGATACGCAGTATTTT; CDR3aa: CASSLWGGTTDTQYF
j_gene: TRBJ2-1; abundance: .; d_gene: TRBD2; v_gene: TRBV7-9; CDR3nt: TGTGCCAGCAGCTTATTAGAGACTAGCGGTTTCTACAATGAGCAGTTCTTC; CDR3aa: CASSLLETSGFYNEQFF
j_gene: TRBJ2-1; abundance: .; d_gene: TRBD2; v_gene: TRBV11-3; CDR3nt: TGTGCCAGCAGCTTAGACCCAGCGGGGAGCAATGAGCAGTTCTTC; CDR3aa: CASSLDPAGSNEQFF
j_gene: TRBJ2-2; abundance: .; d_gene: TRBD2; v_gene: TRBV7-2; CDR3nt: TGTGCCAGCAGATTTCTAGCGGGGGGAAAGAACACCGGGGAGCTGTTTTTT; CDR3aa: CASRFLAGGKNTGELFF
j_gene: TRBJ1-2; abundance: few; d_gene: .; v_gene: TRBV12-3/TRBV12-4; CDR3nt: TGTGCCAGCAGTTTAGCGGGGAGGGAATCCCCCCTTGGCTACACCTTC; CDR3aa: CASSLAGRESPLGYTF
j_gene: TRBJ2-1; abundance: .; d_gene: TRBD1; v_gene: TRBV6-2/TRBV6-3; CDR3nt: TGTGCCAGCAGCTACGGACAGGAGGTCAATGAGCAGTTCTTC; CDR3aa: CASSYGQEVNEQFF
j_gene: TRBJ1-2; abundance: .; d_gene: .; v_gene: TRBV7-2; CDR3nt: TGTGCCAGCAGCCCAGAGGACGCCCCGTTGATCTATGGCTACACCTTC; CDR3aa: CASSPEDAPLIYGYTF
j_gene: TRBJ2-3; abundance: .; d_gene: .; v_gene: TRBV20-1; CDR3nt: TGCAGTGCTAGAGATCATCTGGGGAACACAGATACGCAGTATTTT; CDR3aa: CSARDHLGNTDTQYF
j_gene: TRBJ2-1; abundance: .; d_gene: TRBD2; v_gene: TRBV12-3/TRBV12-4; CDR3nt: TGTGCCAGCAGCCGAACTAGCGGGAGTCTCCTCGGGAATGAGCAGTTCTTC; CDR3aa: CASSRTSGSLLGNEQFF
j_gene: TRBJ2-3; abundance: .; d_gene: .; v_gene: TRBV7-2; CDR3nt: TGTGCCAGCAGCCCCCTTTACGGCACAGATACGCAGTATTTT; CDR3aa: CASSPLYGTDTQYF
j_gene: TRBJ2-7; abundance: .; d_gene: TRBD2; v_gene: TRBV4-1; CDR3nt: TGCGCCAGCAGCTCACGACTAGCGGGAGGTTACGAGCAGTACTTC; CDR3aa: CASSSRLAGGYEQYF
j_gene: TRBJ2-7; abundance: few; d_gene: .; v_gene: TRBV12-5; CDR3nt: TGTGCTAGTGGTTTGGGCTACGAGCAGTACTTC; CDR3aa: CASGLGYEQYF
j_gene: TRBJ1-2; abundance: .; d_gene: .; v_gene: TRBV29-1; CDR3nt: TGCAGCGTTGACAGTCACGATAACTATGGCTACACCTTC; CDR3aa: CSVDSHDNYGYTF
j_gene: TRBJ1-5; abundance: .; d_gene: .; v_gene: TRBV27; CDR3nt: TGTGCCAGCAGTAACATCAATCAGCCCCAGCATTTT; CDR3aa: CASSNINQPQHF
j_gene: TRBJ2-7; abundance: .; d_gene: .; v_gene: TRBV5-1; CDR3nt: TGCGCCAGCAGCTTGGATCGGAAACTCTACGAGCAGTACTTC; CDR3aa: CASSLDRKLYEQYF
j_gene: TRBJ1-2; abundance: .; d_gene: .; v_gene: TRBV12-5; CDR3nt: TGTGCTAGTGGTCACACCCCTTTCGATGGCTACACCTTC; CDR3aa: CASGHTPFDGYTF
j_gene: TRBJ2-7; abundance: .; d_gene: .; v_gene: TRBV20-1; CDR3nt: TGCAGTGCTAGAGTCTGGGGGTTTTACGAGCAGTACTTC; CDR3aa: CSARVWGFYEQYF
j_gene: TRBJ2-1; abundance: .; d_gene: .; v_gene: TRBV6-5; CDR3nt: TGTGCCAGCAGTTACTCGAGGGTGGCGGAGCAGTTCTTC; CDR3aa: CASSYSRVAEQFF
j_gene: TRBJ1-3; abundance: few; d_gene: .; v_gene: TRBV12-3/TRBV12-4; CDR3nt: TGTGCCAGCAGTTTAGGCAGGAGAAACACCATATATTTT; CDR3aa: CASSLGRRNTIYF
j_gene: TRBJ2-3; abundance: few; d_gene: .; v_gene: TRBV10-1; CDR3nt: TGCGCCAGCAGTGAGGGTCAGGGTAATACAGATACGCAGTATTTT; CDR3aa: CASSEGQGNTDTQYF
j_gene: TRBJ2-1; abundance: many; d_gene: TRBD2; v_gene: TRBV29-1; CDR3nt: TGCAGCGTTGATACGGGGGGGTACAATGAGCAGTTCTTC; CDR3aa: CSVDTGGYNEQFF
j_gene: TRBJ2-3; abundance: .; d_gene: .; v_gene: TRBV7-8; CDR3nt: TGTGCCAGCACGTGGACTGGTAGCACAGATACGCAGTATTTT; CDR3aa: CASTWTGSTDTQYF
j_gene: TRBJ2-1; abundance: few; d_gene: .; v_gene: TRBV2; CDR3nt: TGTGCCAGCAGTCCACCTGGCAATGAGCAGTTCTTC; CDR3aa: CASSPPGNEQFF
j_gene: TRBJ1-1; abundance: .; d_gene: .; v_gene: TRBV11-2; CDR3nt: TGTGCCAGCAGCTTCGACCTCTACGGAGCTCCTGAAGCTTTCTTT; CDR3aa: CASSFDLYGAPEAFF
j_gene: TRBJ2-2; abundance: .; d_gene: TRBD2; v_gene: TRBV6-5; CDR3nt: TGTGCCAGCAGTTTACCGAAGCGGGGCCGGGAAGGTTACACCGGGGAGCTGTTTTTT; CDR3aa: CASSLPKRGREGYTGELFF
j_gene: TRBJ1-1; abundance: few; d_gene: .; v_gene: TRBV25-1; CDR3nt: TGTGCCAGCCTCAAAAACACTGAAGCTTTCTTT; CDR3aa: CASLKNTEAFF
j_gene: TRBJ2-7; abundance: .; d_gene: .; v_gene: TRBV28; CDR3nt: TGTGCCAGCAGGGCGGTAGCGGTTACCTACGAGCAGTACTTC; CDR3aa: CASRAVAVTYEQYF
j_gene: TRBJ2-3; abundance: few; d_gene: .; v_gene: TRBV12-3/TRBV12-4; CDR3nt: TGTGCCAGCAGTTTTGGAGGGGTAGATACGCAGTATTTT; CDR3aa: CASSFGGVDTQYF
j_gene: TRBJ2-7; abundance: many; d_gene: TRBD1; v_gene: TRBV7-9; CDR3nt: TGTGCCAGCAGCTTAGGGTATGGACAGGCCCTCTACGAGCAGTACTTC; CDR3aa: CASSLGYGQALYEQYF
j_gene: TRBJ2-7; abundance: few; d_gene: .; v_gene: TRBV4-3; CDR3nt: TGCGCCAGCAGCCTCGTAAGGGCTGGCGAGCAGTACTTC; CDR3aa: CASSLVRAGEQYF
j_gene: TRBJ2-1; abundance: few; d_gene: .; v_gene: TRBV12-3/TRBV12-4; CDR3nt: TGTGCCAGCACCCCCCTGGGGTCAATATCCTACAATGAGCAGTTCTTC; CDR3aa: CASTPLGSISYNEQFF
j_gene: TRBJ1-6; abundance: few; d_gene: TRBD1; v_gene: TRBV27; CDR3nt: TGTGCCAGCAGCCAGTCCGGGACAGGCAATTCACCCCTCCACTTT; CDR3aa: CASSQSGTGNSPLHF
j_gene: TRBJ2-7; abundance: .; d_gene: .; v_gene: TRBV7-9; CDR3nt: TGTGCCAGCAGTCAGGGGCCGGACTACCAGCAGTACTTC; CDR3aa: CASSQGPDYQQYF
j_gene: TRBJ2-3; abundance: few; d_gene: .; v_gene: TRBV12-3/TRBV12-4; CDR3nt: TGTGCCAGCAACGTAGCGCGGGTAATGGTGTTGGGAGATACGCAGTATTTT; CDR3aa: CASNVARVMVLGDTQYF
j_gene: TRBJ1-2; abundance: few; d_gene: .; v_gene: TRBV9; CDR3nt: TGTGCCAGCAGCCCAGAGGACAGTAACTATGGCTACACCTTC; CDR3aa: CASSPEDSNYGYTF
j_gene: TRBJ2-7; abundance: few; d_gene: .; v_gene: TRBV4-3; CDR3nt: TGCGCCAGCAGCCAAGTGAACAGCCCTTACGAGCAGTACTTC; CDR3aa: CASSQVNSPYEQYF
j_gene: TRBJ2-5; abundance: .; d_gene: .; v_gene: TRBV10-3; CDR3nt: TGTGCCATCAGTGACCGGGACTACCAAGAGACCCAGTACTTC; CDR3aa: CAISDRDYQETQYF
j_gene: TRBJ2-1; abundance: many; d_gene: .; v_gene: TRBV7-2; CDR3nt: TGTGCCAGCAGCTTCACCGGGACAACTTCCAATGAGCAGTTCTTC; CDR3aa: CASSFTGTTSNEQFF
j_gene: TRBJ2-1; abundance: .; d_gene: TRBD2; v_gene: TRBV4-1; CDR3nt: TGCGCCAGCAGGGCTAGCGGGGGGGCCGAGCAGTTCTTC; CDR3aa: CASRASGGAEQFF
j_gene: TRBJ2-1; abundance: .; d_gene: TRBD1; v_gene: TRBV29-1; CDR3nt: TGCAGCCTCCGAAGGACAGGGCCCTACAATGAGCAGTTCTTC; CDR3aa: CSLRRTGPYNEQFF
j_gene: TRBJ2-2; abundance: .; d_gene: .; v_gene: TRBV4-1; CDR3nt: TGCGCCAGCAGCCTACGGGACACCTCCACCGGGGAGCTGTTTTTT; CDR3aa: CASSLRDTSTGELFF
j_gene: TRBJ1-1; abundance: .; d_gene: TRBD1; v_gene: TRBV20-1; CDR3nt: TGCAGTGCTAGAGATTTTTTTGGACAGGGGAGGAACACTGAAGCTTTCTTT; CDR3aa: CSARDFFGQGRNTEAFF
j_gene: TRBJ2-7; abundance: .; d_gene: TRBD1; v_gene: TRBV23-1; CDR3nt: TGCGCCAGCAGTCCTCCGGGACAGGGCCGCGAACTAGCTCTAAATCCAGGCTCCTACGAGCAGTACTTC; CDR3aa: CASSPPGQGRELALNPGSYEQYF
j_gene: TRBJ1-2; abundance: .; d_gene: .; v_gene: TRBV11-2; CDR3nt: TGTGCCAGCAGCCCCCCCGGGGGGTTTCGGTTTGGCTACACCTTC; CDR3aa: CASSPPGGFRFGYTF
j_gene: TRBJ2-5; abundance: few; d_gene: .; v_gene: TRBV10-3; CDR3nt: TGTGCCACCGACCCCGGGGACACTCAAGAGACCCAGTACTTC; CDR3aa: CATDPGDTQETQYF
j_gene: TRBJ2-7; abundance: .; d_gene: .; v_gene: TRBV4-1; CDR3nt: TGCGCCAGCAGCCAAGTGGAGTGGGGCGGCTACGAGCAGTACTTC; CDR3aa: CASSQVEWGGYEQYF
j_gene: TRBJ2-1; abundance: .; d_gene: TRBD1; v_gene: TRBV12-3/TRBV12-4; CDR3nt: TGTGCCAGCAGGGGGACAGGGACGGACAATGAGCAGTTCTTC; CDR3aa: CASRGTGTDNEQFF
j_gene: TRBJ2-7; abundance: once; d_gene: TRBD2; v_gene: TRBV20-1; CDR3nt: TGCAGTGCTCCGACCCCCGGGACTAGCGGGAACCTATACGAGCAGTACTTC; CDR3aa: CSAPTPGTSGNLYEQYF
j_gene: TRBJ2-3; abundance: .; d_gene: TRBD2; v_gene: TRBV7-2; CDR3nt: TGTGCCAGCAGCAGCCCGGGACTAGCGGCCACAGATACGCAGTATTTT; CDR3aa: CASSSPGLAATDTQYF
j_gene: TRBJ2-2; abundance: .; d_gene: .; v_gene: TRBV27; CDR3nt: TGTGCCAGCAGTTTTGGGGGATCCGGGGAGCTGTTTTTT; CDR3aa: CASSFGGSGELFF
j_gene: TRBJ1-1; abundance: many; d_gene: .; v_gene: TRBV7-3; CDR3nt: TGTGCCAGCAGGGAACAGGGAAACACTGAAGCTTTCTTT; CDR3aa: CASREQGNTEAFF